The 12 T cell receptor beta chains below were found in one sample sequenced in a study of patients and donors after allogeneic stem cell transplantation. TCRdb fed the RT-PCR reads into MiXCR, producing one record per CDR3 protein. The top ten clones hold 6% of a sample with roughly 940,000 distinct CDR3 sequences, 18% of them seen once. Sequences were obtained from blood, either unsorted or a sorted T cell fraction (not recorded which). These receptor sequences come from a human donor who was either an allogeneic HSCT recipient or a stem cell or donor lymphocyte infusion donor (not recorded which). It is not recorded whose cells these are; they may come from a transplant donor.

This clonotype turned up a few times. In DNA, the CDR3 is TGTGCCAGCAGCGCGTCCTATACCGGGGAGCTGTTTTTT. The encoded protein is CASSASYTGELFF. The gene calls are TRBV7-6 and TRBJ2-2; D uncertain. V lost 5 bases and J lost 5, with 9 bases in between. CDR3 length: 13 amino acids. Germline CDR1 reads SGHVS; CDR2 reads FNYEAQ.

V usage is TRBV11-1 and J usage is TRBJ2-1; TRBD1 agrees at 11 bases. Losses at the gene ends were 5 bases for V and 2 bases for J; bases not matched to a gene: 14. Germline CDR1 is SGHAT and CDR2 is FQDESV (reference sequence). The CDR3 is 19 residues long. The CDR3 is CASSKKAGTGGKTYNEQFF. The CDR3 DNA reads as TGTGCCAGCAGCAAAAAGGCCGGGACAGGGGGAAAAACCTACAATGAGCAGTTCTTC.

The V gene is TRBV5-1, the J gene TRBJ2-5; tentatively, D is TRBD2 (5 bases). The ends were cut back, 0 bases at V and 2 bases at J, with 11 bases in the middle. Germline V gene data show CDR1 as SGHRS and CDR2 as YFSETQ. The CDR3 runs to 15 residues. CDR3 coding DNA: TGCGCCAGCAGCTTGGGCCCCGGGGTTCAAGAGACCCAGTACTTC. This encodes CASSLGPGVQETQYF.

This clonotype was observed a handful of times. The J gene is TRBJ2-2, the V gene TRBV14; the D is unclear. V gave up 8 bases and J gave up 2 bases, with 3 bases separating them. The CDR3 is made up of 11 amino acids. The germline gives CDR1 SGHDN, CDR2 FVKESK. The CDR3 sequence: CASCNTGELFF. The CDR3 nucleotides are TGTGCCAGCTGTAACACCGGGGAGCTGTTTTTT.

This clonotype has just a few counts. The chain combines TRBV3-1 with TRBJ2-1; D perhaps matches TRBD2 (6 bases). This CDR3 is built from 15 residues. Germline V gives CDR1 LGHDT, CDR2 YNNKEL (reference sequence). V was clipped by 4 bases and J by 6 bases, with 16 bases between them. CDR3 amino acids: CASSRRGLPVNEQFF. The CDR3 DNA is TGTGCCAGCAGCCGTAGGGGACTTCCCGTCAATGAGCAGTTCTTC.

This clonotype has a handful of counts. The rearrangement uses TRBV20-1 and TRBJ1-1; D not certain. The V end was cut by 1 base, the J end by 4 bases, with 4 bases between. This CDR3 is 11 amino acids long. Germline values: CDR1 DFQATT, CDR2 SNEGSKA (reference sequence). This CDR3 is CSARVVTEAFF. The CDR3 bases are TGCAGTGCTAGAGTGGTCACTGAAGCTTTCTTT.

This clonotype came up a few times. V gene TRBV28 combines with J gene TRBJ2-7; perhaps TRBD1 as D (6 bases). Germline values: CDR1 MDHEN, CDR2 SYDVKM. Deletions cut 2 bases from V and 3 bases from J, with 14 bases between. The CDR3 has 15 amino acids. DNA of the CDR3: TGTGCCAGCAGTTTAGCCCCCGACAGGAGCTACGAGCAGTACTTC. It codes for CASSLAPDRSYEQYF.

The CDR3 DNA sequence: TGTGCCAGCAGTTTCGGCAGAAAAGCTTTCTTT. It is translated as CASSFGRKAFF. The gene calls are TRBV27 and TRBJ1-1; D is uncertain. This CDR3 spans 11 amino acids. V lost 3 bases and J 9 bases, leaving 8 bases between the germline ends. CDR1 and CDR2 from the germline V gene are MNHEY and SMNVEV (reference sequence).

This clonotype was observed a handful of times. This chain uses TRBV10-3 with TRBJ1-5, with 7 nucleotides matching TRBD1. The V and J ends lost 4 bases and 6 bases, in that order; junction bases with no gene match: 9. This CDR3 has 15 residues. Germline V lookup: CDR1 ENHRY, CDR2 SYGVKD. CDR3 coding DNA: TGTGCCATCAGTGCCACAGGGGCGGGTGGTCAGCCCCAGCATTTT. As protein: CAISATGAGGQPQHF.

This chain uses TRBV12-3 or TRBV12-4 with TRBJ2-6, with unresolved D. The CDR3 is 15 amino acids. V was shortened by 5 bases and J by 4 bases, with 12 bases between the two germline ends. In nucleotides, the CDR3 is TGTGCCAGCAGTCGAGGACCAGCGGGGGCCAACGTCCTGACTTTC. This codes for CASSRGPAGANVLTF.

The gene calls are TRBV20-1 and TRBJ2-5, with 11 bases that match TRBD2. The CDR3 length is 14 residues. Germline CDR1 DFQATT, CDR2 SNEGSKA (reference sequence). Trimming removed 3 bases from V and 4 bases from J; junction bases left unmatched: 4. CDR3 amino acids: CSASSGLAGETQYF. The DNA for the CDR3 is TGCAGTGCTAGTTCAGGACTAGCGGGAGAGACCCAGTACTTC.

This clonotype was found many times. J is TRBJ1-1 and V is TRBV6-1, with 8 positions matching TRBD1. The ends lost 10 bases at V and 0 bases at J; junction bases unmatched: 7. Germline V gene data show CDR1 as MNHNS and CDR2 as SASEGT. The CDR3 runs to 14 residues. The CDR3 region has the DNA TGTGCCATAAGGACAGGGAGCCTGAACACTGAAGCTTTCTTT. Protein: CAIRTGSLNTEAFF.